Following are 25 T cell receptor beta chains from one sample sequenced in a study of T-cell memory formation after mild COVID-19. From the 5' RACE reads, TCRdb called clonotypes with MiXCR, one entry per CDR3 protein. The data contain 400,000 to 450,000 distinct CDR3 sequences, under 20% of them seen just once; the ten biggest clones take up roughly 21%. The sequenced sample was PBMCs or a T cell subset sorted from them (not recorded which). All receptors derive from a man aged 18 to 35 who had mild COVID-19 (a few samples of this study predate the infection). Cell type and time point are not known.

The V call is TRBV9, the J call TRBJ1-2, with D possibly TRBD1 on 6 matching bases. Per the germline V gene, CDR1 is SGDLS and CDR2 is YYNGEE. Trimming stripped 3 bases from V and 0 bases from J, with 15 bases between. The CDR3 runs to 16 residues. This CDR3 is CASSAGAGRANYGYTF. For the CDR3, the DNA is TGTGCCAGCAGCGCGGGGGCCGGCAGAGCTAACTATGGCTACACCTTC.

The gene calls are TRBV6-6 and TRBJ2-3; D uncertain. There are 15 residues in the CDR3. CDR1 MNHNY and CDR2 SVGAGI come from the germline V gene (reference sequence). V gave up 5 bases and J gave up 5 bases, with 17 bases separating them. The CDR3 region is CASSGPRGLGDTQYF. CDR3 DNA: TGTGCCAGCAGTGGTCCCCGTGGTCTAGGAGATACGCAGTATTTT.

The rearrangement links TRBV7-2 to TRBJ1-3, with 10 bases identical to TRBD1. CDR3 size: 17 residues. Germline trimming cut 3 bases from V and 3 bases from J; bases unmatched to any gene: 8. CDR1 is SGHTA and CDR2 is FQGNSA in the germline V gene. CDR3 DNA sequence: TGTGCCAGCAGCTTCCCGTTGGGACAGGGGTATGGAAACACCATATATTTT. Protein: CASSFPLGQGYGNTIYF.

The sample holds a few counts of this clonotype. CDR3 bases: TGTGCCAGCAGTCTACCCCCGAACACTGAAGCTTTCTTT. Its protein product is CASSLPPNTEAFF. J is TRBJ1-1 and V is TRBV28; D uncertain. CDR3 length: 13 amino acids. CDR1 is MDHEN, CDR2 SYDVKM, per germline. V was pared by 5 bases and J by 1 base, with 8 bases between.

This clonotype has just a few counts. V and J are TRBV12-3 or TRBV12-4 and TRBJ2-6; D ambiguous. V shed 1 base and J shed 0 bases, with 7 bases lying between them. The CDR3 is 16 amino acids. CDR3 nucleotide sequence: TGTGCCAGCAGTTTAGTCGAAACCTCTGGGGCCAACGTCCTGACTTTC. Translating gives CASSLVETSGANVLTF.

This chain connects TRBV12-3 or TRBV12-4 to TRBJ2-1, with TRBD1 matching 10 bases. The ends lost 8 bases at V and 10 bases at J; junction bases unmatched: 11. The CDR3 loop spans 14 amino acids. CDR3 sequence reads: CASRLGTGVWEQFF. The CDR3 DNA follows: TGTGCCAGCCGGCTCGGGACAGGGGTTTGGGAGCAGTTCTTC.

The rearrangement uses TRBV5-6 and TRBJ2-7; D possibly corresponds to TRBD1 (6 bases). The V and J ends lost 4 bases and 3 bases respectively, with 14 bases between them. Germline loops: CDR1 SGHDT, CDR2 YYEEEE. The CDR3 spans 14 residues. In DNA form, the CDR3 reads TGTGCCAGCAGCCTAAGGACAGCCGACTACGAGCAGTACTTC. It specifies CASSLRTADYEQYF.

The sample holds a few counts of this clonotype. The rearrangement joins TRBV10-2 to TRBJ2-7, with a weak D call TRBD2 (6 bases). The germline gives CDR1 WSHSY, CDR2 SAAADI. The V and J ends lost 7 bases and 3 bases respectively, with 19 bases between them. There are 15 residues in the CDR3. The CDR3 region is CASTLPGGKSYEQYF. CDR3 in DNA: TGCGCCAGCACCCTTCCCGGGGGTAAGAGCTACGAGCAGTACTTC.

This clonotype appeared a few times. The chain couples TRBV5-1 to TRBJ2-3, with unresolved D. The germline CDR1 and CDR2 sequences are SGHRS and YFSETQ. The V end was cut by 0 bases, the J end by 2 bases, with 7 bases between. There are 14 residues in the CDR3. This CDR3 reads CASSLGVDTDTQYF. DNA of the CDR3: TGCGCCAGCAGCTTGGGGGTTGACACAGATACGCAGTATTTT.

The chain has TRBV6-6 and TRBJ1-4, with 9 bases lining up with TRBD1. The CDR3 length is 16 residues. The germline CDR1 and CDR2 sequences are MNHNY and SVGAGI (reference sequence). V lost 1 base and J lost 8; bases outside the gene matches: 8. CDR3 region: CASSYLGQGFNEKLFF. The CDR3 DNA sequence: TGTGCCAGCAGTTACTTGGGACAGGGTTTTAACGAAAAACTGTTTTTT.

The V call is TRBV4-3, the J call TRBJ1-6, with D hard to call. The CDR3 contains 16 residues. Germline CDR1 reads LGHNA; CDR2 reads YSLEER. The V end was cut by 0 bases, the J end by 0 bases, with 6 bases between. CDR3 sequence reads: CASSQDRSSYNSPLHF. For the CDR3, the DNA is TGCGCCAGCAGCCAAGATCGTAGCTCCTATAATTCACCCCTCCACTTT.

The chain uses TRBV7-2 and TRBJ2-3, with 14 nucleotides matching TRBD2. Germline V gene sequence: CDR1 SGHTA, CDR2 FQGNSA. V shed 2 bases and J 0 bases; nucleotides not matched to a gene: 19. The CDR3 extends over 23 amino acids. This CDR3 reads CASSLRTSGGQDNYGISTDTQYF. CDR3 DNA sequence: TGTGCCAGCAGCTTAAGGACTAGCGGGGGGCAGGACAACTACGGAATAAGCACAGATACGCAGTATTTT.

Many counts were recorded for this clonotype. CDR3 nucleotide sequence: TGTGCCAGCAGTTTAGGTGTTCCAGAGCCCCAGCATTTT. Translation gives CASSLGVPEPQHF. The chain is built from TRBV27 and TRBJ1-5, with D uncertain. This CDR3 contains 13 residues. CDR1 and CDR2 (germline): MNHEY, SMNVEV (reference sequence). V was shortened by 2 bases and J by 8 bases, with 10 bases between the two germline ends.

The V call is TRBV7-2, the J call TRBJ2-7, with D unclear. The length of the CDR3 is 13 residues. V was trimmed by 4 bases and J by 7 bases, leaving 14 bases between them. Germline V gene data show CDR1 as SGHTA and CDR2 as FQGNSA. In DNA, the CDR3 is TGTGCCAGCAGCTCCCTGGTGGGTTCTGAGCAGTACGTC. Translation: CASSSLVGSEQYV.

This clonotype showed up just a few times. This chain joins TRBV6-5 and TRBJ2-3; 8 bases are a match to TRBD2. This CDR3 is 15 amino acids long. The junction had 8 bases not matched to a gene; V was cut back by 5 bases and J by 4 bases. Germline loops: CDR1 MNHEY, CDR2 SVGAGI. The CDR3 reads CASSAVGLGPDTQYF. CDR3 DNA: TGTGCCAGCAGTGCCGTGGGACTAGGTCCAGATACGCAGTATTTT.

This clonotype was detected only a few times. The chain joins TRBV10-3 to TRBJ2-2; tentatively, D is TRBD1 (5 bases). The CDR3 consists of 15 residues. From germline, CDR1 is ENHRY and CDR2 SYGVKD. V dropped 5 bases and J dropped 1 base, with 11 bases sitting between them. DNA for the CDR3: TGTGCCATCAGTAACGCAGGGCAGAACACCGGGGAGCTGTTTTTT. It is translated as CAISNAGQNTGELFF.

The chain joins TRBV4-3 to TRBJ2-1, with TRBD1 matching 7 bases. The CDR3 length is 17 residues. CDR1 is LGHNA, CDR2 YSLEER, per germline. V shed 4 bases, J shed 6 bases, and the junction held 15 bases outside the gene matches. Written as DNA, the CDR3 is TGCGCCAGCAGCCGAGAACAGCGATGGGGGACAGTCAATGAGCAGTTCTTC. Translation: CASSREQRWGTVNEQFF.

This clonotype was picked up a small number of times. The chain carries TRBV21-1 and TRBJ1-1. TRBV21-1 is given as a pseudogene. The CDR3 is 14 amino acids. The CDR3 region has the DNA TGTGCCAGCAGCAGGAAGAAAAGGATCAAGAAAGCTTTCTTT. Translation: CASSRKKRIKKAFF.

The J gene is TRBJ1-6, the V gene TRBV5-5; perhaps TRBD1 as D (5 bases). The germline V gene encodes CDR1 SGHKS and CDR2 YYEKEE (reference sequence). V was shortened by 3 bases and J by 6 bases, with 13 bases between the two germline ends. The CDR3 totals 15 residues. The CDR3 region has the DNA TGTGCCAGCAGCTCTCGAGGGGCGACTAATTCACCCCTCCACTTT. Protein product: CASSSRGATNSPLHF. Supplemented by reference TRBV5-5 and TRBJ1-6, the full variable domain reads DAGVTQSPTHLIKTRGQQVTLRCSPISGHKSVSWYQQVLGQGPQFIFQYYEKEERGRGNFPDRFSARQFPNYSSELNVNALLLGDSALYLCASSSRGATNSPLHFGNGTRLTVT.

This clonotype was seen a few times. The J gene is TRBJ2-2, the V gene TRBV4-2; 13 bases fit TRBD2. V was clipped by 5 bases and J by 1 base; unmatched bases: 10. The CDR3 consists of 19 residues. Germline assignment: CDR1 LGHNA and CDR2 YNFKEQ. DNA for the CDR3: TGTGCCAGCAGCACCCCGGGACTAGCGGGGCCACTGAACACCGGGGAGCTGTTTTTT. It specifies CASSTPGLAGPLNTGELFF.

This clonotype occurred a few times. The genes are TRBV12-3 or TRBV12-4 and TRBJ1-3; no firm D call. Trimming stripped 6 bases from V and 0 bases from J, with 9 bases between. CDR3 length: 14 amino acids. CDR3 DNA sequence: TGTGCCAGCAGCCCAGGCGTCTCTGGAAACACCATATATTTT. Amino acids: CASSPGVSGNTIYF.

The chain employs TRBV5-1 and TRBJ1-1; 7 bases line up with TRBD1. This CDR3 has 15 residues. V dropped 4 bases and J dropped 0; count of bases not matched to a gene: 6. Germline assignment: CDR1 SGHRS and CDR2 YFSETQ. CDR3 bases: TGCGCCAGCAGCCTGGGACAGTCCATGAACACTGAAGCTTTCTTT. Amino acid sequence: CASSLGQSMNTEAFF.

The chain employs TRBV19 and TRBJ2-2, with 8 bases that match TRBD2. With V trimmed by 2 bases and J by 1 base, 6 bases remained unmatched. Germline V gives CDR1 LNHDA, CDR2 SQIVND (reference sequence). The CDR3 is 17 amino acids. DNA of the CDR3: TGTGCCAGTAGTATAAGGGCTAGCGGGCTGAACACCGGGGAGCTGTTTTTT. It codes for CASSIRASGLNTGELFF.

A few counts support this clonotype. The J gene is TRBJ2-5, the V gene TRBV7-9; 8 nucleotides align to TRBD2. V was clipped by 5 bases and J by 5 bases; unmatched bases: 10. CDR3 length equals 15 residues. In germline, CDR1 is SEHNR, CDR2 FQNEAQ (reference sequence). CDR3 sequence (DNA): TGTGCCAGCAGCCCCCTTCGGGGGGGCTGGGAGACCCAGTACTTC. It is translated as CASSPLRGGWETQYF. Filled out from reference TRBV7-9 and TRBJ2-5, the complete variable domain reads DTGVSQNPRHKITKRGQNVTFRCDPISEHNRLYWYRQTLGQGPEFLTYFQNEAQLEKSRLLSDRFSAERPKGSFSTLEIQRTEQGDSAMYLCASSPLRGGWETQYFGPGTRLLVL.

The genes are TRBV6-5 and TRBJ2-5, with 7 bases lining up with TRBD2. This CDR3 region has 15 residues. V shed 2 bases, J shed 4 bases, and the junction held 7 bases outside the gene matches. CDR1 and CDR2 (germline): MNHEY, SVGAGI. CDR3 nucleotides: TGTGCCAGCAGTTACGGTAGACTAGCCGGAGAGACCCAGTACTTC. Protein sequence: CASSYGRLAGETQYF.